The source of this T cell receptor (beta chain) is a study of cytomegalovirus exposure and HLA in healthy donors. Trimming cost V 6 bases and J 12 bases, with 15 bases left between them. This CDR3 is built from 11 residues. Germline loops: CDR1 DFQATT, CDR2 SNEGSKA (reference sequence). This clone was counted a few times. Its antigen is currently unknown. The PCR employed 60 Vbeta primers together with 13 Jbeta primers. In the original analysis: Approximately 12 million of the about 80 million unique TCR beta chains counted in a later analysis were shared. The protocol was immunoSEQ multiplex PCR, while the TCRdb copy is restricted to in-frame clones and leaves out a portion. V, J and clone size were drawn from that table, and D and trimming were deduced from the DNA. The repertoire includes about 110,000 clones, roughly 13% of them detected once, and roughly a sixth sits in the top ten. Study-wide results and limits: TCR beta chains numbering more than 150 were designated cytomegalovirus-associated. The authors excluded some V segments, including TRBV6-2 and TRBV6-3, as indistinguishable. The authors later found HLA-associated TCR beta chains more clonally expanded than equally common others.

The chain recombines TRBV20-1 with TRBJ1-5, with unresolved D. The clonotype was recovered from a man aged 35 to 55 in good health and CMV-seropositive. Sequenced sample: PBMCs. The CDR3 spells CSAPSGQIQHF. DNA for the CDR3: TGCAGTGCCCCCAGTGGGCAGATCCAGCATTTT.